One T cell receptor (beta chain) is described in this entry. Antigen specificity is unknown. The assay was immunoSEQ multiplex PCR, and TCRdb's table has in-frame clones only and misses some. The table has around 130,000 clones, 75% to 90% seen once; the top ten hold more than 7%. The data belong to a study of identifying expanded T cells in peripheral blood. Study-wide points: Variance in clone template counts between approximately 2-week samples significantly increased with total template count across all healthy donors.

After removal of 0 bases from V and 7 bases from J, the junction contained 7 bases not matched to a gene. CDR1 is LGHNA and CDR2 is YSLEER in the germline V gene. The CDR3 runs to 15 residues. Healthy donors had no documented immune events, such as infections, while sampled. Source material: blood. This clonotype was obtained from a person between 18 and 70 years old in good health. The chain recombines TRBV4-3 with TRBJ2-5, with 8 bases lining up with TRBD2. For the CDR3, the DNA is TGCGCCAGCAGCCAAGAAGTAGGGGCGGGGGGGACCCAGTACTTC. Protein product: CASSQEVGAGGTQYF.